This T cell receptor beta chain appears in the sequencing data of a study of T cells in Graves' hyperthyroidism and ophthalmopathy. Background on the study: Before treatment of any kind, peripheral blood was taken at initial diagnosis.

No progression to ophthalmopathy during 18 months of follow-up defined stable disease. Among the patients, aged 18 to 65, hyperthyroidism was newly diagnosed and had lasted under 2 months. Researchers took RNA transcripts and amplified the TCR beta CDR3 regions from them. A set of HTBI primers served as the primers for a first-round RT-PCR of the TCR CDR3. TCRdb ran MiXCR on the multiplex PCR reads and lists one entry per CDR3 protein. The repertoire includes 500,000 to 750,000 distinct CDR3 sequences, 15% to 18% of them detected once, and under 8% sits in the top ten. This clonotype was counted at least ten times. The CDR3 contains 12 residues. The V and J ends lost 7 bases and 1 base respectively, with 10 bases between them. Per germline, CDR1 SQVTM and CDR2 ANQGSEA.

The chain couples TRBV29-1 to TRBJ1-1; D possibly corresponds to TRBD1 (6 bases). The sequence derives from a woman in her twenties or thirties with Graves' hyperthyroidism. Sequenced material: blood. This CDR3 reads CSGDIRNTEAFF. The CDR3 DNA reads TGCAGCGGGGACATTCGGAACACTGAAGCTTTCTTT. The variable domain in full, with the rest retrieved from reference TRBV29-1 and TRBJ1-1, is SAVISQKPSRDICQRGTSLTIQCQVDSQVTMMFWYRQQPGQSLTLIATANQGSEATYESGFVIDKFPISRPNLTFSTLTVSNMSPEDSSIYLCSGDIRNTEAFFGQGTRLTVV.